A selection of T cell receptor beta chains follows, all from one sample in a study of OX40 agonist ivuxolimab in advanced cancers. Sequencing was performed with immunoSEQ multiplex PCR; in TCRdb, only in-frame clones are kept and a portion is missing. The profile shows some 130,000 clones, around 89% of them singletons. The sample consisted of CD4+ or CD8+ T cells sorted from blood, taken in a trial of the OX40 agonist ivuxolimab. These receptors came from an adult with an advanced solid tumor such as melanoma, head and neck, liver or kidney cancer. Both conserved end residues are part of each CDR3. Fields, in order: J gene, V gene, CDR3 protein.

j_gene: TRBJ2-1
v_gene: TRBV19
CDR3aa: CASSIGGNEQFF

j_gene: TRBJ1-6
v_gene: TRBV18
CDR3aa: CASSPLPVVESPLHF

j_gene: TRBJ2-7
v_gene: TRBV19
CDR3aa: CASSSGTSVSYEQYF

j_gene: TRBJ1-2
v_gene: TRBV28
CDR3aa: CASIFRGGAIGGYTF

j_gene: TRBJ2-3
v_gene: TRBV28
CDR3aa: CASGGSTDTQYF

j_gene: TRBJ2-5
v_gene: TRBV5-4
CDR3aa: CASSLRPQETQYF

j_gene: TRBJ2-2
v_gene: TRBV19
CDR3aa: CASSIEGTGVSRAGELFF

j_gene: TRBJ2-7
v_gene: TRBV20-1
CDR3aa: CSASFSGQKYF

j_gene: TRBJ2-7
v_gene: TRBV27
CDR3aa: CASSFGSGSKYEQYF

j_gene: TRBJ2-2
v_gene: TRBV11-3
CDR3aa: CASSLARGGRTGELFF

j_gene: TRBJ2-1
v_gene: TRBV4-3
CDR3aa: CASSQGAGNMHNEQFF

j_gene: TRBJ2-7
v_gene: TRBV7-2
CDR3aa: CASSHRTRGYEQYF

j_gene: TRBJ1-3
v_gene: TRBV5-6
CDR3aa: CASSTGNTIYF

j_gene: TRBJ2-7
v_gene: TRBV9
CDR3aa: CASSDRDHYEQYF

j_gene: TRBJ2-4
v_gene: TRBV2
CDR3aa: CASSDFGDIQYF

j_gene: TRBJ2-1
v_gene: TRBV5-4
CDR3aa: CASSPSGGNEQFF

j_gene: TRBJ1-1
v_gene: TRBV4-1
CDR3aa: CASSQDRTGGWNTEAFF

j_gene: TRBJ2-1
v_gene: TRBV11-3
CDR3aa: CASSLGGADRAFKDEQFF

j_gene: TRBJ1-4
v_gene: TRBV28
CDR3aa: CASAAPREKLFF

j_gene: TRBJ1-1
v_gene: TRBV7-2
CDR3aa: CASSPDRGAEAFF

j_gene: TRBJ1-4
v_gene: TRBV6-5
CDR3aa: CASSPRENEKLFF

j_gene: TRBJ2-7
v_gene: TRBV28
CDR3aa: CASSPSRGGSNEQYF

j_gene: TRBJ2-1
v_gene: TRBV15
CDR3aa: CATSIAGTSVYNEQFF

j_gene: TRBJ2-7
v_gene: TRBV2
CDR3aa: CASSDGLTGSYEQYF

j_gene: TRBJ2-7
v_gene: TRBV4-3
CDR3aa: CASSQARGYEQYF

j_gene: TRBJ1-4
v_gene: TRBV5-1
CDR3aa: CASSLDVPTGKLFF

j_gene: TRBJ1-2
v_gene: TRBV7-2
CDR3aa: CASSFEGSGYTF

j_gene: TRBJ2-1
v_gene: TRBV30
CDR3aa: CAWTDGRSQFF

j_gene: TRBJ1-1
v_gene: TRBV9
CDR3aa: CASSVDGDNTEAFF

j_gene: TRBJ1-5
v_gene: TRBV2
CDR3aa: CASSELSSNQPQHF

j_gene: TRBJ1-3
v_gene: TRBV27
CDR3aa: CASRFSSGNTIYF

j_gene: TRBJ1-2
v_gene: TRBV28
CDR3aa: CASSTHRGRSSYGYTF

j_gene: TRBJ2-3
v_gene: TRBV5-1
CDR3aa: CASSISGGATDTQYF

j_gene: TRBJ2-5
v_gene: TRBV9
CDR3aa: CASSLRGRGTEETQYF

j_gene: TRBJ2-5
v_gene: TRBV9
CDR3aa: CASSVVGREETQYF

j_gene: TRBJ1-2
v_gene: TRBV19
CDR3aa: CASSIGHEANYGYTF

j_gene: TRBJ1-2
v_gene: TRBV6-6
CDR3aa: CASREAGQEGYGYTF